This passage covers 10 T cell receptor beta chains from one sample sequenced in a study of post-analysis software for immune sequencing data. Their recognized antigens are unknown. Study-level results: About five TRBV segments (TRBV5-6, TRBV5-1 and TRBV20-1 among them) occurred more frequently in patients than in controls.

Libraries were made from TCR beta cDNA, and they carried unique molecular identifiers. TCRdb redid the calling of the PCR reads with MiXCR, one entry per CDR3 protein. This table holds approximately 150,000 distinct CDR3 sequences, around 30% found once. Sample: blood. The receptors originated from a girl aged 5-17 years with multiple sclerosis.

A word on this clonotype: A much bigger clone sits one base away, suggesting this may be a read error. This chain links TRBV18 with TRBJ2-5; D gene uncertain. This CDR3 has 12 residues. In germline, CDR1 is KGHSH, CDR2 LQKENI. The CDR3 is CASSPSEETRYF. For the CDR3, the DNA is TGTGCCAGCTCACCTTCGGAAGAGACCCGGTACTTC. Full variable domain (remainder filled in from reference TRBV18 and TRBJ2-5): NAGVMQNPRHLVRRRGQEARLRCSPMKGHSHVYWYRQLPEEGLKFMVYLQKENIIDESGMPKERFSAEFPKEGPSILRIQQVVRGDSAAYFCASSPSEETRYFGPGTRLLVL.

This chain links TRBV15 with TRBJ2-7; D is perhaps TRBD1 (5 bases). Germline assignment: CDR1 LNHNV and CDR2 YYDKDF (reference sequence). The CDR3 totals 14 residues. The V end lost 0 bases, the J end lost 1 base, and 7 bases lay between the germline ends. The CDR3 reads CATSRDRDSYEQYF. The DNA for the CDR3 is TGTGCCACCAGCAGAGACAGGGATTCCTACGAGCAGTACTTC.

This clonotype was counted between two and nine times. This chain uses TRBV5-1 with TRBJ1-2; D not resolved. CDR1 and CDR2 (germline): SGHRS, YFSETQ. V was clipped by 0 bases and J by 13 bases, with 22 bases between them. The CDR3 loop spans 15 amino acids. The CDR3 protein is CASSLADHSEGSGTF. The CDR3 nucleotides are TGCGCCAGCAGCTTGGCGGATCACTCTGAAGGATCAGGCACCTTC.

The V call is TRBV5-1, the J call TRBJ2-2; the match to TRBD2 covers 10 bases. Germline CDR1 and CDR2: SGHRS and YFSETQ. V lost 4 bases to trimming and J lost 5 bases; unmatched junction nucleotides: 2. The CDR3 consists of 14 residues. CDR3 sequence: CASSRGLATGELFF. CDR3 coding DNA: TGCGCCAGCAGCAGGGGACTAGCGACCGGGGAGCTGTTTTTT.

About this clonotype: Just one base apart from a much larger clone, this may be a read error. The chain combines TRBV7-2 with TRBJ2-1; 9 bases agree with TRBD2. The end of the DNA fits TRBJ2-7 better, so the J call may be wrong. Germline V gene lookup returns CDR1 SGHTA and CDR2 FQGNSA. The CDR3 is 15 residues long. CDR3 nucleotides: TGTGCCAGCAGCTCGGTAGCGGGAGCTTTCAATGAGCAGTACTTC. It yields the protein CASSSVAGAFNEQYF.

This clonotype was seen only a few times. The chain is built from TRBV28 and TRBJ1-2; D unresolved. This CDR3 is 16 amino acids long. Trimming stripped 4 bases from V and 0 bases from J, with 15 bases between. CDR1 is MDHEN and CDR2 is SYDVKM in the germline V gene. CDR3 sequence reads: CASSSFNPGANYGYTF. CDR3 DNA sequence: TGTGCCAGCAGTTCCTTCAATCCAGGAGCTAACTATGGCTACACCTTC.

This clonotype was seen ten or more times. The chain is built from TRBV7-9 and TRBJ2-1; D is unresolved. V was shortened by 5 bases and J by 7 bases, with 3 bases between the two germline ends. Germline assignment: CDR1 SEHNR and CDR2 FQNEAQ (reference sequence). CDR3 length equals 10 residues. CDR3: CASSINEQFF. DNA for the CDR3: TGTGCCAGCAGCATTAATGAGCAGTTCTTC.

This clonotype was seen many times. The CDR3 is CASSLGPVREQYF. CDR3 nucleotides: TGCGCCAGCAGCTTGGGTCCCGTCCGCGAGCAGTACTTC. This rearrangement joins TRBV5-1 to TRBJ2-7; D unclear. The CDR3 runs 13 residues. Germline values: CDR1 SGHRS, CDR2 YFSETQ. V lost 0 bases and J 6 bases, leaving 10 bases between the germline ends.

This clonotype came up many times. The V and J genes are TRBV6-5 and TRBJ2-1; D possibly matches TRBD1 or TRBD2 (6 bases each). V dropped 8 bases and J dropped 4 bases, with 15 bases sitting between them. This CDR3 has 14 residues. Germline V gene lookup returns CDR1 MNHEY and CDR2 SVGAGI. The CDR3 bases are TGTGCCAGCGGGGGGCCGGGAGAATACAATGAGCAGTTCTTC. This gives the protein CASGGPGEYNEQFF.

Notes on this clonotype: The junction differs from germline at one of its ends, possibly a read error. The chain carries TRBV12-3 or TRBV12-4 and TRBJ1-2; D is possibly TRBD1 (5 bases). The CDR3 has 17 amino acids. The CDR3 bases are TGTGCCAGCAGTTTCTACCTGGGACGGTCAACTAACTATGGCCACACCTTC. It codes for CASSFYLGRSTNYGHTF.